This TCR beta chain comes out of a study of blood T cell repertoires in COVID-19. About the research overall: Samples of COVID-19 (acute and convalescent) were obtained from the United States, Italy and Spain.

Per the authors' pipeline: The assay estimated nucleated cells by amplifying reference gene primers. Only in-frame clones appear in the TCRdb table, and some are missing; sequencing was by immunoSEQ multiplex PCR. That table furnishes V, J and clone size, whereas the DNA furnished D and trimming. The table lists fewer than 100,000 clones, approximately 86% of them singletons. Per germline, CDR1 SGHNT and CDR2 YYREEE (reference sequence). Between the trimmed V and J ends, which lost 4 bases and 2 bases, there was a span of 7 bases. The CDR3 length is 12 residues. The chain combines TRBV5-4 with TRBJ2-7, with D unresolved. This clonotype was sampled from a man aged 55 to 69 with acute or convalescent COVID-19. Sequencing used peripheral blood. CDR3 DNA: TGTGCCAGCAGCCTAGGTACCTACGAGCAGTACTTC. This gives the protein CASSLGTYEQYF. Combining the CDR3 with reference TRBV5-4 and TRBJ2-7 gives the whole variable domain ETGVTQSPTHLIKTRGQQVTLRCSSQSGHNTVSWYQQALGQGPQFIFQYYREEENGRGNFPPRFSGLQFPNYSSELNVNALELDDSALYLCASSLGTYEQYFGPGTRLTVT.